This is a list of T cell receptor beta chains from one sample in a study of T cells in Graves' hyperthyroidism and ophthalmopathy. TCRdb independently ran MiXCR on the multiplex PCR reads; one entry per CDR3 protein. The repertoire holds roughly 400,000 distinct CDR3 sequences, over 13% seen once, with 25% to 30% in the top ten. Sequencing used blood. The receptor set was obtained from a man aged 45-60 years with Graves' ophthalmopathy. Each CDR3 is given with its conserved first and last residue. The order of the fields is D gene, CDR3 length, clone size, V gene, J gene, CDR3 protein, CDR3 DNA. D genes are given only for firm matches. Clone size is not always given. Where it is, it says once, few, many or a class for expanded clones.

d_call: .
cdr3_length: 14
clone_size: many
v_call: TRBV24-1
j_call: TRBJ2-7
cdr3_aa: CATSDARGQNEQYF
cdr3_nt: TGTGCCACCAGTGATGCCCGCGGGCAAAATGAGCAGTACTTC

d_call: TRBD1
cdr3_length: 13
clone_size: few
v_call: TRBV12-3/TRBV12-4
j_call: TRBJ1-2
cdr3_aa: CASSDRGRRGYTF
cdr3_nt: TGTGCCAGCAGTGACAGGGGACGAAGAGGCTACACCTTC

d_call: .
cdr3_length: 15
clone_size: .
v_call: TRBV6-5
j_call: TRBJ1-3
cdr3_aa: CASSYSARYGNTIYF
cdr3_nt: TGTGCCAGCAGTTACTCGGCCAGATATGGAAACACCATATATTTT

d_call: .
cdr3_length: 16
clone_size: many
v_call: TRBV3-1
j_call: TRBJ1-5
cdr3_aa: CASSQGEPTENQPQHF
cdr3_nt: TGTGCCAGCAGCCAAGGTGAACCGACAGAAAATCAGCCCCAGCATTTT

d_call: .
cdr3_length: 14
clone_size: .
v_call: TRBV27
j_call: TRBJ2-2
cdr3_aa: CASRRDSGGGELFF
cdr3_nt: TGTGCCAGCAGACGGGACTCTGGCGGGGGGGAGCTGTTTTTT

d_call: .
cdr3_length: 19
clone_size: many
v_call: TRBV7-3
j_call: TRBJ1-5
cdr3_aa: CASSLTGRAKYNSNQPQHF
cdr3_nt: TGTGCCAGCAGCTTAACGGGCAGGGCGAAATACAATAGCAATCAGCCCCAGCATTTT

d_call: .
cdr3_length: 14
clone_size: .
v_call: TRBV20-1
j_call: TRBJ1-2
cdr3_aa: CSARDGPRNYGYTF
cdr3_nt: TGCAGTGCTAGGGACGGACCCCGAAACTATGGCTACACCTTC

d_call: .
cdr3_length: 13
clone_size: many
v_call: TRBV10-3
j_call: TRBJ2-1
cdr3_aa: CAISETNDNEQFF
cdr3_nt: TGTGCCATCAGTGAGACAAACGATAATGAGCAGTTCTTC

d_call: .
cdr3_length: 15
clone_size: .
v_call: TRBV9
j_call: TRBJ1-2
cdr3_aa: CASSVEVQGSHGYTF
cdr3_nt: TGTGCCAGCAGCGTAGAAGTTCAGGGATCACATGGCTACACCTTC

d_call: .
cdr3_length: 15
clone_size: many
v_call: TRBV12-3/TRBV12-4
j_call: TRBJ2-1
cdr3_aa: CASSFPQGRVNEQFF
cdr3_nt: TGTGCCAGCAGTTTTCCCCAGGGGCGCGTAAATGAGCAGTTCTTC

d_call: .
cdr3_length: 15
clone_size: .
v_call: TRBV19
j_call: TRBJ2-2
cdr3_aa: CVTERQRGLGGELFF
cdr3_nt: TGTGTCACCGAGCGGCAACGGGGGCTCGGCGGGGAGCTGTTTTTT

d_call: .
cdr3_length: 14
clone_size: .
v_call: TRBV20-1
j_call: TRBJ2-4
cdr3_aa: CSASLAGAKNIQYF
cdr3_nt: TGCAGTGCTAGTTTGGCGGGCGCCAAAAACATTCAGTACTTC

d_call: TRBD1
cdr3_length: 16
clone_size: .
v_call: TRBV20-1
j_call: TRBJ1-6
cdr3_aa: CSAIYLGQGDGSPLHF
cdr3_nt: TGCAGTGCTATATACTTGGGACAGGGAGACGGTTCACCCCTCCACTTT

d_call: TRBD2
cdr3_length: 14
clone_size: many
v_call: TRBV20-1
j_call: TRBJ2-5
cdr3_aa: CSAPGLAGEETQYF
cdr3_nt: TGCAGTGCCCCGGGACTAGCGGGAGAAGAGACCCAGTACTTC

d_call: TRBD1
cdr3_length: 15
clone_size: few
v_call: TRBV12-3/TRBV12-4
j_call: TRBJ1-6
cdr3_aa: CASSRLGQGHSPLHF
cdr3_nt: TGTGCCAGCAGTCGCTTAGGACAGGGCCACTCACCCCTCCACTTT

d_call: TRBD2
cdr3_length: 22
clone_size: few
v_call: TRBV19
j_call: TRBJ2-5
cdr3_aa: CASSIERLAGSFSEASRETQYF
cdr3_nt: TGTGCCAGTAGTATAGAGAGACTAGCGGGATCTTTTTCTGAAGCTAGTAGGGAGACCCAGTACTTC

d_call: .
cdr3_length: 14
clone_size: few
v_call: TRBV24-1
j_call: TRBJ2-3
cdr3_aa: CATTASRGRDTQYF
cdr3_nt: TGTGCCACCACGGCTTCGCGGGGGCGGGATACGCAGTATTTT

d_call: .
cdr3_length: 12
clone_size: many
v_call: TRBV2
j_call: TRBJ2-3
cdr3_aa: CASTRISDTQYF
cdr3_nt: TGTGCCAGCACCCGAATCTCAGATACGCAGTATTTT

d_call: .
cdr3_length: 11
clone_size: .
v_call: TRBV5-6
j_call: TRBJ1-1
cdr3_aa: CASSPGTGAFF
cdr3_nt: TGTGCCAGCAGCCCGGGGACGGGAGCTTTCTTT

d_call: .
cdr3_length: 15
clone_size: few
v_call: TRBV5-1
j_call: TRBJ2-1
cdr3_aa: CASSLVLDSYNEQFF
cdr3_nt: TGCGCCAGCAGCTTGGTTCTAGACTCCTACAATGAGCAGTTCTTC

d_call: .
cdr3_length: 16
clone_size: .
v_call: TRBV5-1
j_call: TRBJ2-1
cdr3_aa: CASSLGETPKGYEQFF
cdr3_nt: TGCGCCAGCAGCTTGGGCGAAACCCCCAAGGGTTATGAGCAGTTCTTC

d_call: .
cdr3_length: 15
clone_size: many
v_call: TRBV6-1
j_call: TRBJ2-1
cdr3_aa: CASSRDFGPTNEQFF
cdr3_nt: TGTGCCAGCAGTCGAGACTTCGGCCCGACCAATGAGCAGTTCTTC

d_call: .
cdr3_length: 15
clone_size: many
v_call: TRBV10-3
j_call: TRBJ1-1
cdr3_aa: CAISESGQGNTEAFF
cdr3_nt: TGTGCCATCAGTGAGTCGGGGCAGGGCAACACTGAAGCTTTCTTT

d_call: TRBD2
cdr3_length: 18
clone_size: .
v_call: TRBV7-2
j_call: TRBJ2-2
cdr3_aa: CASSLALPSGSWAGELFF
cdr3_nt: TGTGCCAGCAGCTTAGCTCTCCCGAGCGGGAGTTGGGCCGGGGAGCTGTTTTTT

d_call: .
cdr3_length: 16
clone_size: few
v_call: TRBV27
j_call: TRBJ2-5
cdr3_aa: CASSLKYDSIRETQYF
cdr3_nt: TGTGCCAGCAGTTTAAAGTACGACAGTATCCGGGAGACCCAGTACTTC

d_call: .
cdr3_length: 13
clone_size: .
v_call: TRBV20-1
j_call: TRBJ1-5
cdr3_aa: CSARRDSNQPQHF
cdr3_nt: TGCAGTGCTCGTCGGGACAGCAATCAGCCCCAGCATTTT

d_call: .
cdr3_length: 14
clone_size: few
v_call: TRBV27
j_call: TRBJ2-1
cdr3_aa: CASRIGLGRHEQFF
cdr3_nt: TGTGCCAGCAGAATAGGACTGGGGAGACATGAGCAGTTCTTC

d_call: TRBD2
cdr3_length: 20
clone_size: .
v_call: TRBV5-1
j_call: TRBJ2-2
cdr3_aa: CASSPGLAGGRPPPTGELFF
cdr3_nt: TGCGCCAGCAGCCCGGGACTAGCGGGAGGGAGACCCCCCCCGACCGGGGAGCTGTTTTTT